A single sample is the source of the 21 T cell receptor beta chains below, sequenced in a study of T cells in Graves' hyperthyroidism and ophthalmopathy. TCR beta CDR3 regions were amplified from RNA. An initial round of RT-PCR targeting the TCR CDR3 relied on the HTBI primer set. TCRdb itself ran the multiplex PCR reads through MiXCR, one entry per CDR3 protein. The sample gives fewer than 700,000 distinct CDR3 sequences, roughly 17% of which show up once; approximately 3.9% is in the top ten. Sequences were obtained from blood. These receptors were taken from a woman aged 25 to 39 with Graves' hyperthyroidism.

There are a few counts of this clonotype. The chain couples TRBV28 to TRBJ2-1; 7 bases map to TRBD2. The V gene end was trimmed by 5 bases and the J gene end by 0 bases; junction bases not matched to a gene: 19. Germline CDR1 reads MDHEN; CDR2 reads SYDVKM. The CDR3 extends over 20 amino acids. As DNA, the CDR3 is TGTGCCAGCAGTGACCTTCTAGCGGCCTCCCCGGGGAGCTCCTACAATGAGCAGTTCTTC. Protein product: CASSDLLAASPGSSYNEQFF.

This clonotype was seen only a few times. V is TRBV5-1 and J is TRBJ1-1; TRBD1 aligns across 7 bases. Germline V gene sequence: CDR1 SGHRS, CDR2 YFSETQ. Trimming removed 2 bases from V and 0 bases from J; junction bases left unmatched: 7. The CDR3 extends over 16 amino acids. This chain's CDR3 is CASSFGQDLMNTEAFF. CDR3 in DNA: TGCGCCAGCAGCTTCGGACAGGACCTAATGAACACTGAAGCTTTCTTT.

This clonotype was seen at least ten times. V gene TRBV11-2 combines with J gene TRBJ2-3, with 13 bases lining up with TRBD2. V dropped 7 bases and J dropped 5; count of bases not matched to a gene: 12. This CDR3 contains 17 residues. Germline V gene sequence: CDR1 SGHAT, CDR2 FQNNGV. CDR3: CASTTGTSGIRRDTQYF. The CDR3 region has the DNA TGTGCCAGCACCACCGGGACTAGCGGGATTCGGAGAGATACGCAGTATTTT. The variable domain in full, with the rest retrieved from reference TRBV11-2 and TRBJ2-3, is EAGVAQSPRYKIIEKRQSVAFWCNPISGHATLYWYQQILGQGPKLLIQFQNNGVVDDSQLPKDRFSAERLKGVDSTLKIQPAKLEDSAVYLCASTTGTSGIRRDTQYFGPGTRLTVL.

The chain joins TRBV12-3 or TRBV12-4 to TRBJ1-2; tentative D call: TRBD1 (5 bases). Trimming cost V 3 bases and J 6 bases, with 11 bases left between them. This CDR3 region has 13 residues. The CDR3 DNA sequence: TGTGCCAGCAGTTTTGTGTCGGGGGATGGCTACACCTTC. This translates into CASSFVSGDGYTF.

The gene calls are TRBV20-1 and TRBJ2-3; TRBD2 matches at 7 bases. Germline CDR1 reads DFQATT; CDR2 reads SNEGSKA (reference sequence). The CDR3 is made up of 15 amino acids. Unmatched junction bases numbered 13, after V lost 6 bases and J lost 4 bases. The CDR3 loop is CSAGGSGLGADTQYF. The CDR3 DNA follows: TGCAGTGCCGGGGGGAGCGGTTTAGGGGCAGATACGCAGTATTTT.

About this clonotype itself: A much larger clone differs from this one at a single base, so this may be a read error. The chain uses TRBV2 and TRBJ2-1, with 7 bases that match TRBD2. The junction had 1 base not matched to a gene; V was cut back by 4 bases and J by 7 bases. The CDR3 length is 12 residues. From germline, CDR1 is SNHLY and CDR2 FYNNEI. The CDR3 sequence is CASSALANEQFF. The DNA for the CDR3 is TGTGCCAGCAGTGCACTAGCGAATGAGCAGTTCTTC. The full variable domain, rest sourced from reference TRBV2 and TRBJ2-1, is EPEVTQTPSHQVTQMGQEVILRCVPISNHLYFYWYRQILGQKVEFLVSFYNNEISEKSEIFDDQFSVERPDGSNFTLKIRSTKLEDSAMYFCASSALANEQFFGPGTRLTVL.

The chain joins TRBV3-1 to TRBJ2-3, with 7 nucleotides matching TRBD1. The CDR3 spans 17 residues. Germline V lookup: CDR1 LGHDT, CDR2 YNNKEL (reference sequence). The ends lost 0 bases at V and 2 bases at J; junction bases unmatched: 8. CDR3 protein: CASSQDPYGTVTDTQYF. The CDR3 region has the DNA TGTGCCAGCAGCCAAGATCCGTATGGGACAGTCACAGATACGCAGTATTTT.

This clonotype was seen a few times. The rearrangement joins TRBV28 to TRBJ2-5; D is unclear. The length of the CDR3 is 11 residues. CDR1 is MDHEN and CDR2 is SYDVKM in the germline V gene. CDR3 in amino acids: CLSASQETQYF. CDR3 bases: TGTTTAAGTGCTAGCCAAGAGACCCAGTACTTC. The full variable domain, with the rest looked up from reference TRBV28 and TRBJ2-5, is DVKVTQSSRYLVKRTGEKVFLECVQDMDHENMFWYRQDPGLGLRLIYFSYDVKMKEKGDIPEGYSVSREKKERFSLILESASTNQTSMYLCLSASQETQYFGPGTRLLVL.

This clonotype has a handful of counts. The rearrangement uses TRBV19 and TRBJ2-3; D uncertain. Deletions cut 5 bases from V and 2 bases from J, with 17 bases between. The germline V gene encodes CDR1 LNHDA and CDR2 SQIVND (reference sequence). The CDR3 totals 16 residues. In DNA form, the CDR3 reads TGTGCCAGTAGTGCCTCCCCCGGAGAGCCCACAGATACGCAGTATTTT. Its translation: CASSASPGEPTDTQYF.

This clonotype was counted ten times or more. V and J are TRBV2 and TRBJ2-5; no reliable D call. Germline V CDR1 and CDR2: SNHLY, FYNNEI. The CDR3 loop spans 13 amino acids. V was trimmed by 7 bases and J by 4 bases, leaving 13 bases between them. CDR3 in amino acids: CASNVRRGETQYF. As DNA, the CDR3 is TGTGCCAGCAATGTGCGGCGCGGAGAGACCCAGTACTTC.

This clonotype occurred a few times. The J gene is TRBJ2-7, the V gene TRBV9; 10 bases map to TRBD2. V lost 4 bases, J lost 2 bases, and 6 bases stayed unmatched. This CDR3 is 15 amino acids long. Germline CDR1 is SGDLS and CDR2 is YYNGEE. The CDR3 loop reads CASSPTSGEAYEQYF. CDR3 nucleotide sequence: TGTGCCAGCAGCCCCACTAGCGGGGAAGCCTACGAGCAGTACTTC.

The chain uses TRBV9 and TRBJ2-7; TRBD2 matches at 9 bases. Germline assignment: CDR1 SGDLS and CDR2 YYNGEE. V lost 1 base, J lost 5 bases, and 10 bases stayed unmatched. The CDR3 has 16 amino acids. CDR3 sequence reads: CASSVSIAGDPHEQYF. In DNA form, the CDR3 reads TGTGCCAGCAGCGTAAGTATAGCGGGAGACCCCCACGAGCAGTACTTC. Drawing the rest from reference TRBV9 and TRBJ2-7, the complete variable domain is DSGVTQTPKHLITATGQRVTLRCSPRSGDLSVYWYQQSLDQGLQFLIQYYNGEERAKGNILERFSAQQFPDLHSELNLSSLELGDSALYFCASSVSIAGDPHEQYFGPGTRLTVT.

This clonotype has a handful of counts. The rearrangement uses TRBV7-2 and TRBJ1-5; D is ambiguous. The length of the CDR3 is 14 residues. V was cut by 5 bases and J by 0 bases, with 8 bases left in between. The germline V gene encodes CDR1 SGHTA and CDR2 FQGNSA. The CDR3: CASSLLDSNQPQHF. The DNA of the CDR3 is TGTGCCAGCAGCCTCTTAGATAGCAATCAGCCCCAGCATTTT.

This clonotype was recorded many times. This rearrangement joins TRBV6-1 to TRBJ1-1, with D possibly being TRBD1 (5 bases). The V and J ends lost 2 bases and 0 bases respectively, with 13 bases between them. Germline CDR1 and CDR2: MNHNS and SASEGT. The CDR3 has 16 amino acids. CDR3 sequence reads: CASSEWGGVMNTEAFF. CDR3 nucleotides: TGTGCCAGCAGTGAATGGGGGGGGGTTATGAACACTGAAGCTTTCTTT.

A few counts support this clonotype. This chain joins TRBV9 and TRBJ1-3; D is uncertain. The germline V gene encodes CDR1 SGDLS and CDR2 YYNGEE. The CDR3 runs 13 residues. V was trimmed by 5 bases and J by 0 bases, leaving 6 bases between them. The CDR3 nucleotides are TGTGCCAGCAGTAGCGCCTCTGGAAACACCATATATTTT. It yields the protein CASSSASGNTIYF.

The table lists this clonotype with many counts. The chain joins TRBV7-2 to TRBJ2-5, with TRBD2 matching over 15 bases. The germline CDR1 and CDR2 sequences are SGHTA and FQGNSA. The CDR3 runs to 16 residues. After removal of 5 bases from V and 5 bases from J, the junction contained 6 bases not matched to a gene. The CDR3 nucleotides are TGTGCCAGCAGCCTGGGACTAGCGGGAGGATATGAGACCCAGTACTTC. Amino acids: CASSLGLAGGYETQYF.

This clonotype was recorded many times. The chain uses TRBV11-3 and TRBJ1-1; D is uncertain. V was pared by 2 bases and J by 3 bases, with 7 bases between. Germline V gene lookup returns CDR1 SGHNT and CDR2 YENEEA. CDR3 length: 13 amino acids. DNA for the CDR3: TGTGCCAGCAGCTTATTGCCAGACACTGAAGCTTTCTTT. As protein: CASSLLPDTEAFF.

As for this clonotype: This sequence may be a read error, since a much larger clone differs from it by one base. V usage is TRBV5-1 and J usage is TRBJ2-5; 12 nucleotides align to TRBD2. V lost 7 bases, J lost 2 bases, and 9 bases stayed unmatched. The CDR3 spans 16 residues. Germline loops: CDR1 SGHRS, CDR2 YFSETQ. CDR3 sequence: CASGQMTSGSQETQYF. The CDR3 DNA sequence: TGCGCCAGCGGCCAGATGACTAGCGGGAGTCAAGAGACCCAGTACTTC.

This clonotype was picked up many times. This sequence joins TRBV11-2 and TRBJ1-2, with D possibly TRBD1 on 5 matching bases. Per the germline V gene, CDR1 is SGHAT and CDR2 is FQNNGV. The length of the CDR3 is 13 residues. Here the CDR3 reads CATGAATNYGYTF. CDR3 bases: TGTGCTACTGGGGCAGCTACTAACTATGGCTACACCTTC.

This clonotype showed up just a few times. J is TRBJ2-2 and V is TRBV6-2 or TRBV6-3; a possible D gene is TRBD1 (5 bases). This CDR3 is built from 13 residues. Germline lookup yields CDR1 MNHEY and CDR2 SVGEGT. Between the trimmed V and J ends, which lost 6 bases and 11 bases, there was a span of 16 bases. The CDR3 loop is CASSPIWGAELFF. The DNA for the CDR3 is TGTGCCAGCAGCCCCATATGGGGCGCAGAGCTGTTTTTT.

The genes are TRBV20-1 and TRBJ1-5; 10 bases are a match to TRBD1. Per germline, CDR1 DFQATT and CDR2 SNEGSKA (reference sequence). CDR3 length equals 17 residues. The J segment lost 1 base and the V segment lost 4 bases, leaving 10 bases of the junction unmatched. The CDR3 DNA reads TGCAGTGCTACCACTGGGACAGGGGCGAGGAGCAATCAGCCCCAGCATTTT. Translating gives CSATTGTGARSNQPQHF.